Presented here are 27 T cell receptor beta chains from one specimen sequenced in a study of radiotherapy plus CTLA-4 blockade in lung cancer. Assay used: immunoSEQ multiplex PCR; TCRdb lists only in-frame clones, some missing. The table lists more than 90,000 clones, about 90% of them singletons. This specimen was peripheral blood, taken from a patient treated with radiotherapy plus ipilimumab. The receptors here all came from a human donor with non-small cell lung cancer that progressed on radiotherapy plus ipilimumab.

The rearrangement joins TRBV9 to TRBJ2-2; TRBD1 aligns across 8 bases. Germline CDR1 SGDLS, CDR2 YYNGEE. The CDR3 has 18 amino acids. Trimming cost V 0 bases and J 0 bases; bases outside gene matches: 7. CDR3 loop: CASSVAAGGSPNTGELFF. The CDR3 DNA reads TGTGCCAGCAGCGTAGCTGCAGGGGGCTCCCCGAACACCGGGGAGCTGTTTTTT. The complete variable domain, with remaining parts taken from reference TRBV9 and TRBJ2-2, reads DSGVTQTPKHLITATGQRVTLRCSPRSGDLSVYWYQQSLDQGLQFLIQYYNGEERAKGNILERFSAQQFPDLHSELNLSSLELGDSALYFCASSVAAGGSPNTGELFFGEGSRLTVL.

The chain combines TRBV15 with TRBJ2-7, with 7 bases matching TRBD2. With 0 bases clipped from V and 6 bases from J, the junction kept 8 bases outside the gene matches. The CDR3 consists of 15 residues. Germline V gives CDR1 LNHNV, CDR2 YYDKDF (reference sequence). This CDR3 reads CATSRDLAGASEQYF. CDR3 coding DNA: TGTGCCACCAGCAGAGATTTGGCGGGAGCCTCCGAGCAGTACTTC.

In DNA, the CDR3 is TGTGCCAGCAGCTCGCTTGATTTTGACACTGAAGCTTTCTTT. Encoded protein: CASSSLDFDTEAFF. The chain is built from TRBV11-3 and TRBJ1-1; D is uncertain. V was pared by 4 bases and J by 3 bases, with 12 bases between. This CDR3 contains 14 residues. Germline V gene data show CDR1 as SGHNT and CDR2 as YENEEA.

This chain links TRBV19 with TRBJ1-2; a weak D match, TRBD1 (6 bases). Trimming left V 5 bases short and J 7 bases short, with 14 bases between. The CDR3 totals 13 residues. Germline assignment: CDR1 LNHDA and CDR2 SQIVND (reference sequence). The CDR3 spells CASSQGIAGGYTF. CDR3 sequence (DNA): TGTGCCAGTAGTCAGGGGATAGCAGGTGGCTACACCTTC.

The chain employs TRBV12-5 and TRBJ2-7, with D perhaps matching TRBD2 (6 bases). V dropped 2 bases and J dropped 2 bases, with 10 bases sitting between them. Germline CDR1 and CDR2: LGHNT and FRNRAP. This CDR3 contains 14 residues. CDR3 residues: CASGLSSATYEQYF. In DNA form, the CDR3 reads TGTGCTAGTGGTTTGTCTAGCGCGACCTACGAGCAGTACTTC.

This CDR3 is CASSLTSGSISYNEQFF. The CDR3 DNA reads as TGTGCCAGCTCGCTAACTAGCGGATCGATCTCCTACAATGAGCAGTTCTTC. The V call is TRBV18, the J call TRBJ2-1, with 8 bases lining up with TRBD2. The germline CDR1 and CDR2 sequences are KGHSH and LQKENI. The V segment lost 6 bases and the J segment 0 bases; nucleotides outside the gene matches: 10. CDR3 length: 17 residues.

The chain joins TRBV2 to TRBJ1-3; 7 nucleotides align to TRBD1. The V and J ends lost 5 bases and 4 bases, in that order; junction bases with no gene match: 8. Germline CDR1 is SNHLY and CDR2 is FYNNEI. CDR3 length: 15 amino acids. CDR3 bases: TGTGCCAGCAGTAGACAGGGCCAAGCCGGAAACACCATATATTTT. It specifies CASSRQGQAGNTIYF.

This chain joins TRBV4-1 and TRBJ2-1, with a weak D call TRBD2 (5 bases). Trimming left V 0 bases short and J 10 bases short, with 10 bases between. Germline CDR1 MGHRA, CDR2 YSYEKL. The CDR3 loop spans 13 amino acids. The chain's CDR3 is CASSQDLRVEQFF. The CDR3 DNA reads TGCGCCAGCAGCCAAGATTTGCGGGTCGAGCAGTTCTTC.

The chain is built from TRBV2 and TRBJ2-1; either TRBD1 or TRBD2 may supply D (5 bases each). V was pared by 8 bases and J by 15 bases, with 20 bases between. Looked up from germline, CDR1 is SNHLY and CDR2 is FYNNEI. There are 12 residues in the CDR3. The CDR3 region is CASGQGTAFRFF. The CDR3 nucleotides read TGTGCCAGCGGTCAAGGGACGGCTTTTAGGTTCTTC.

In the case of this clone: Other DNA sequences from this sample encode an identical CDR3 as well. DNA for the CDR3: TGTGCCAGTAGTGGACTTAGCTCCTACAATGAGCAGTTCTTC. Translating it yields CASSGLSSYNEQFF. This sequence joins TRBV19 and TRBJ2-1; D is perhaps TRBD2 (5 bases). Germline CDR1 and CDR2: LNHDA and SQIVND (reference sequence). CDR3 length: 14 amino acids. Trimming shortened V by 5 bases and J by 0 bases, and 8 bases separated the two germline ends.

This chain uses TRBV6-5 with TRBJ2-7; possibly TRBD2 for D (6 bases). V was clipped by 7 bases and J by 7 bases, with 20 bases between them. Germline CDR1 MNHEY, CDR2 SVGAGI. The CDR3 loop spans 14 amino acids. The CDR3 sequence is CASNPGLSTGEQYF. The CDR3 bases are TGTGCCAGCAATCCGGGACTTAGCACGGGTGAGCAGTACTTC.

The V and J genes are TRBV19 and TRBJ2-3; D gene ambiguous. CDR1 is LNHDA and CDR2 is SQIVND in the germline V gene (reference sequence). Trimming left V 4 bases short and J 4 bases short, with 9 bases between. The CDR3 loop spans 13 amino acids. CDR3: CASSTRQADTQYF. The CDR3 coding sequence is TGTGCCAGTAGTACGAGACAAGCAGATACGCAGTATTTT.

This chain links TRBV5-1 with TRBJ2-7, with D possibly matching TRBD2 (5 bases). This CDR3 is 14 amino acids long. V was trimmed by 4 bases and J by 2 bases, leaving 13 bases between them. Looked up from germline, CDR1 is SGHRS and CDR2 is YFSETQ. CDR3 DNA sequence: TGCGCCAGCAGCCCGGGGAGTAGGACCTACGAGCAGTACTTC. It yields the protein CASSPGSRTYEQYF.

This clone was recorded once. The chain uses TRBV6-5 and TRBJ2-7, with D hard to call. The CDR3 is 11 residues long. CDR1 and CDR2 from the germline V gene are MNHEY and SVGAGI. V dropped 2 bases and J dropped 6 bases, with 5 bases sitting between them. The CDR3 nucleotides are TGTGCCAGCAGTTACATGTCCGAGCAGTACTTC. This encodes CASSYMSEQYF.

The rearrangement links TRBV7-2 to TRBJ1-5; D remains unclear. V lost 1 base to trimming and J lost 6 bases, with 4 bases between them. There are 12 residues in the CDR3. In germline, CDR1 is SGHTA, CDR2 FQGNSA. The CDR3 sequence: CASSLGSQPQHF. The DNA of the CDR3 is TGTGCCAGCAGCTTAGGGAGTCAGCCCCAGCATTTT.

The CDR3 loop is CAWSGDSNQPQHF. Here the CDR3 DNA reads TGTGCCTGGAGTGGGGATAGCAATCAGCCCCAGCATTTT. V is TRBV30 and J is TRBJ1-5; D gene unclear. Germline V lookup: CDR1 GTSNPN, CDR2 SVGIG (reference sequence). This CDR3 is built from 13 residues. V gave up 1 base and J gave up 0 bases, with 4 bases separating them.

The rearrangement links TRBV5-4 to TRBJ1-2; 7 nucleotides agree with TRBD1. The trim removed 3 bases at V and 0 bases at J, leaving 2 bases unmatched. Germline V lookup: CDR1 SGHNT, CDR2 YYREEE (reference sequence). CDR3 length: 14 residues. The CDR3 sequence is CASSSGTANYGYTF. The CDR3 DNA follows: TGTGCCAGCAGCTCCGGGACAGCTAACTATGGCTACACCTTC.

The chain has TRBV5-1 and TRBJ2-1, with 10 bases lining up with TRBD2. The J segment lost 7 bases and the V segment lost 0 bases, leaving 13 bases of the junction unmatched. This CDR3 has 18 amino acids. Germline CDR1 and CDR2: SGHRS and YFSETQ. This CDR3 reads CASSLEPPSGSVGNEQFF. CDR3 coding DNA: TGCGCCAGCAGCTTGGAGCCTCCTAGCGGGAGCGTTGGAAATGAGCAGTTCTTC.

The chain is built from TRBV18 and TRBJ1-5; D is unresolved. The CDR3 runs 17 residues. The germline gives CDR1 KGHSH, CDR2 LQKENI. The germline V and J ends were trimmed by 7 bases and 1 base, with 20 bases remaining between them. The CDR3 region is CASFHRTELRSNQPQHF. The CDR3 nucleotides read TGTGCCAGCTTTCACCGGACGGAACTCCGGAGCAATCAGCCCCAGCATTTT.

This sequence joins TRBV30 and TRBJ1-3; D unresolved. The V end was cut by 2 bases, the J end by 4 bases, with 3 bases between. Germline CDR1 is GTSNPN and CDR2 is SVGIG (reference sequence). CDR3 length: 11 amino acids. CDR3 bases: TGTGCCTGGAGTCTCGGAAACACCATATATTTT. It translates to CAWSLGNTIYF.

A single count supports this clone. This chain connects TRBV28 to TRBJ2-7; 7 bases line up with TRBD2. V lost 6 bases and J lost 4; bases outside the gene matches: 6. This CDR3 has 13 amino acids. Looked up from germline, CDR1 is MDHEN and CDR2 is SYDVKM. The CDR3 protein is CASSGGSRYEQYF. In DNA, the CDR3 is TGTGCCAGCAGCGGCGGGAGTCGGTACGAGCAGTACTTC.

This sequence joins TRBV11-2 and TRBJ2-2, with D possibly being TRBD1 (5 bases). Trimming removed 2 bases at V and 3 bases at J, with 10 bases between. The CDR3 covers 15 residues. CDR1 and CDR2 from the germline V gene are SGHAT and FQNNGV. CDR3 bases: TGTGCCAGCAGCTTAATTCAGGGCGACACCGGGGAGCTGTTTTTT. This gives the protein CASSLIQGDTGELFF.

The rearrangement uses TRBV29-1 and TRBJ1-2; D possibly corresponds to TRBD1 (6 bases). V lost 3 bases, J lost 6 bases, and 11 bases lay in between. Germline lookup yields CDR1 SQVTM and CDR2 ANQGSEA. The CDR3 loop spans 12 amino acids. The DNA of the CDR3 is TGCAGCGTTGAGCCGGGGGGCGATGGCTACACCTTC. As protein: CSVEPGGDGYTF.

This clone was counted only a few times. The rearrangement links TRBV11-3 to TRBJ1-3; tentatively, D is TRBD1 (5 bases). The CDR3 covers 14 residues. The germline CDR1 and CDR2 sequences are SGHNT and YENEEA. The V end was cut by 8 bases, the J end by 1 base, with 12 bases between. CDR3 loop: CASRSRVSGNTIYF. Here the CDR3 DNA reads TGTGCCAGCCGAAGCAGGGTTTCTGGAAACACCATATATTTT.

The CDR3 loop reads CASSLEAGTGSTDTQYF. The DNA of the CDR3 is TGTGCCAGCAGCTTAGAAGCCGGGACAGGGAGCACAGATACGCAGTATTTT. The chain recombines TRBV7-3 with TRBJ2-3, with 9 bases fitting TRBD1. CDR3 size: 17 residues. The ends lost 2 bases at V and 0 bases at J; junction bases unmatched: 6. Germline assignment: CDR1 SGHTA and CDR2 FQGTGA.

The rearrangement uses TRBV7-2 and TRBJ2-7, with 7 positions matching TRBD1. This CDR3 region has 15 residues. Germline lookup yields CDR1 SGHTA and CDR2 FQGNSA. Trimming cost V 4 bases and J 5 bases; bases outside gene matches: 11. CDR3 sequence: CASSSSRQGFDEQYF. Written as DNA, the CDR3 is TGTGCCAGCAGCTCCTCCCGACAGGGCTTCGACGAGCAGTACTTC.

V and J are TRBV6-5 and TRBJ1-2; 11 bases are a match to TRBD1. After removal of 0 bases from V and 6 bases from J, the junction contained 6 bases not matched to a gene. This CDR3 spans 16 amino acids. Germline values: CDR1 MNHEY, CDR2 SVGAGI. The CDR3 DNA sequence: TGTGCCAGCAGTTACTCCAGCGGACAGGGGGCCGATGGCTACACCTTC. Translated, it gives CASSYSSGQGADGYTF.